A single sample gave rise to the 28 T cell receptor beta chains below, sequenced in a study of beta chain features in type 1 diabetes. TCRB transcripts that were expressed got sequenced, as all of the isolated RNA had been reverse transcribed. Profiled with immunoSEQ multiplex PCR; TCRdb holds only in-frame clones, not every one. The sample has 630,000 or so clones; about 14% are singletons. Study-level findings and limits: Type 1 diabetes patients had moderately but significantly shorter TCRB CDR3s in all four CD4+ subsets.

Their recognized antigens are unknown. The sample taken for sequencing was naive CD4+ T cells from blood. The receptors come from a man younger than 35 with type 1 diabetes.

This clone was picked up one time. This chain uses TRBV28 with TRBJ2-7; 7 positions match TRBD1. The CDR3 runs to 14 residues. V lost 4 bases, J lost 2 bases, and 5 bases stayed unmatched. Germline V CDR1 and CDR2: MDHEN, SYDVKM. The CDR3 nucleotides are TGTGCCAGCAGTTCCGGGACAGCCCCCTACGAGCAGTACTTC. Its protein is CASSSGTAPYEQYF.

The CDR3 region has the DNA TGTGCCAGCAGCGTATTTACTAGCGGGGAGGGAGATACGCAGTATTTT. As protein: CASSVFTSGEGDTQYF. V is TRBV9 and J is TRBJ2-3, with 10 bases identical to TRBD2. The V segment lost 1 base and the J segment 5 bases; nucleotides outside the gene matches: 7. CDR1 and CDR2 from the germline V gene are SGDLS and YYNGEE. The CDR3 has 16 residues.

As for this clone: Other DNA sequences in this sample translate to the same CDR3. The genes are TRBV6-5 and TRBJ2-7, with 7 bases fitting TRBD1. Trimming took 0 bases from V and 3 from J; bases not matched to a gene: 5. Germline V gene sequence: CDR1 MNHEY, CDR2 SVGAGI. The CDR3 loop spans 15 amino acids. The CDR3 region is CASSYSGTESYEQYF. The CDR3 coding sequence is TGTGCCAGCAGTTACTCCGGGACAGAAAGCTACGAGCAGTACTTC.

This clone occurred a few times. This chain joins TRBV5-6 and TRBJ2-5; 7 positions agree with TRBD1. Losses at the gene ends were 4 bases for V and 2 bases for J; bases not matched to a gene: 11. In germline, CDR1 is SGHDT, CDR2 YYEEEE. The CDR3 totals 16 residues. The CDR3 loop is CASSLDRDSLQETQYF. The CDR3 coding sequence is TGTGCCAGCAGCCTCGACCGGGACAGTCTACAAGAGACCCAGTACTTC.

This clone was seen a few times. V gene TRBV5-6 combines with J gene TRBJ1-5; TRBD1 agrees at 7 bases. Germline-derived CDR1 and CDR2 are SGHDT and YYEEEE. V was clipped by 0 bases and J by 3 bases; unmatched bases: 3. This CDR3 contains 15 residues. This chain's CDR3 is CASSLDRGINQPQHF. The CDR3 DNA sequence: TGTGCCAGCAGCTTGGACAGGGGCATCAATCAGCCCCAGCATTTT.

This clone was seen a handful of times. J is TRBJ1-4 and V is TRBV7-9; possibly TRBD1 for D (6 bases). The CDR3 runs to 13 residues. V was trimmed by 0 bases and J by 10 bases, leaving 9 bases between them. In germline, CDR1 is SEHNR, CDR2 FQNEAQ (reference sequence). The CDR3 is CASSLAEGGKLFF. CDR3 sequence (DNA): TGTGCCAGCAGCTTAGCGGAGGGGGGAAAACTGTTTTTT. Filled out from reference TRBV7-9 and TRBJ1-4, the complete variable domain reads DTGVSQNPRHKITKRGQNVTFRCDPISEHNRLYWYRQTLGQGPEFLTYFQNEAQLEKSRLLSDRFSAERPKGSFSTLEIQRTEQGDSAMYLCASSLAEGGKLFFGSGTQLSVL.

This clone was observed a few times. One end of the junction is discordant with germline, which a read error may explain. The sample has other DNA sequences that encode this CDR3 too. The DNA for the CDR3 is TGCGCCAGCACGAGGGCAGACAGCTCTGGGGCCAACGTCCTGACTTTC. Its protein product is CASTRADSSGANVLTF. This sequence joins TRBV28 and TRBJ2-6; D assignment may be TRBD1 or TRBD2 (5 bases each). Germline V gene sequence: CDR1 MDHEN, CDR2 SYDVKM. The CDR3 is made up of 16 amino acids.

Here the CDR3 DNA reads TGTGCCAGCAGTTTGACGGGAGGCGAGCAGTACTTC. Amino acid sequence: CASSLTGGEQYF. The chain combines TRBV6-6 with TRBJ2-7; 7 bases map to TRBD2. Germline V lookup: CDR1 MNHNY, CDR2 SVGAGI (reference sequence). This CDR3 comprises 12 residues. V shed 4 bases and J 6 bases; nucleotides not matched to a gene: 3.

This clone was counted only a few times. The chain couples TRBV7-2 to TRBJ1-4; D uncertain. This CDR3 spans 14 amino acids. Germline-derived CDR1 and CDR2 are SGHTA and FQGNSA. Trimming removed 3 bases from V and 4 bases from J, with 9 bases in between. CDR3 amino acids: CASSLDGNNEKLFF. Here the CDR3 DNA reads TGTGCCAGCAGCTTGGACGGTAATAATGAAAAACTGTTTTTT.

This clone was counted a few times. This chain joins TRBV2 and TRBJ2-7, with TRBD2 identical over 8 bases. This CDR3 spans 15 amino acids. Germline lookup yields CDR1 SNHLY and CDR2 FYNNEI. V shed 7 bases, J shed 4 bases, and the junction held 12 bases outside the gene matches. The CDR3 DNA follows: TGTGCCAGCACAGAATTGGGACTAGGGGGATACGAGCAGTACTTC. It translates to CASTELGLGGYEQYF.

The chain recombines TRBV4-1 with TRBJ2-7; 10 nucleotides align to TRBD2. CDR1 and CDR2 (germline): MGHRA, YSYEKL. The CDR3 loop spans 18 amino acids. After removal of 3 bases from V and 5 bases from J, the junction contained 16 bases not matched to a gene. The CDR3 DNA is TGCGCCAGCAGCCATCAGGGCCCGGGGGCTAGCGGGAGTCACGAGCAGTACTTC. It codes for CASSHQGPGASGSHEQYF.

This clone turned up a few times. The junction and the germline gene differ at one end; a read error may be behind it. The chain employs TRBV28 and TRBJ2-2, with D possibly called TRBD1 or TRBD2 (5 bases each). This CDR3 region has 16 residues. CDR1 is MDHEN and CDR2 is SYDVKM in the germline V gene. The chain's CDR3 is CASSLEGASGTEELFF. Here the CDR3 DNA reads TGTGCCAGCAGTTTAGAAGGGGCCTCGGGGACCGAGGAGCTGTTTTTT.

V gene TRBV15 combines with J gene TRBJ2-1; the D gene is possibly TRBD2 (5 bases). The CDR3 is made up of 10 amino acids. Trimming removed 8 bases from V and 7 bases from J, with 6 bases in between. CDR1 and CDR2 from the germline V gene are LNHNV and YYDKDF (reference sequence). CDR3 amino acids: CATRGNEQFF. CDR3 DNA: TGTGCCACCCGGGGAAATGAGCAGTTCTTC.

In this sample, this clone turned up a few times. The rearrangement uses TRBV13 and TRBJ1-2; D not resolved. Germline V CDR1 and CDR2: PRHDT, FYEKMQ (reference sequence). V was trimmed by 5 bases and J by 2 bases, leaving 12 bases between them. The CDR3 contains 14 residues. CDR3 protein: CASSISTGNYGYTF. DNA for the CDR3: TGTGCCAGCAGCATTTCGACCGGGAACTATGGCTACACCTTC.

The rearrangement links TRBV7-9 to TRBJ2-2, with no clear D. V lost 2 bases and J lost 1, with 11 bases in between. Per germline, CDR1 SEHNR and CDR2 FQNEAQ (reference sequence). This CDR3 has 16 residues. The DNA for the CDR3 is TGTGCCAGCAGCTTACTGTGGCAGGTGAACACCGGGGAGCTGTTTTTT. Protein: CASSLLWQVNTGELFF.

The chain has TRBV7-2 and TRBJ2-1, with 7 bases lining up with TRBD1. This CDR3 has 12 amino acids. Trimming took 5 bases from V and 12 from J; bases not matched to a gene: 7. Germline-derived CDR1 and CDR2 are SGHTA and FQGNSA. CDR3 residues: CASSIDRERQFF. The CDR3 DNA follows: TGTGCCAGCAGCATCGACAGGGAGAGGCAGTTCTTC. Full variable domain (rest looked up from reference TRBV7-2 and TRBJ2-1): GAGVSQSPSNKVTEKGKDVELRCDPISGHTALYWYRQSLGQGLEFLIYFQGNSAPDKSGLPSDRFSAERTGGSVSTLTIQRTQQEDSAVYLCASSIDRERQFFGPGTRLTVL.

The CDR3 loop reads CASSVGSTASNEQFF. The DNA of the CDR3 is TGTGCCAGCAGCGTAGGATCTACCGCTAGCAATGAGCAGTTCTTC. The gene calls are TRBV9 and TRBJ2-1; D not resolved. The CDR3 has 15 residues. Germline loops: CDR1 SGDLS, CDR2 YYNGEE. The V end was cut by 0 bases, the J end by 6 bases, with 13 bases between.

CDR3 sequence (DNA): TGTGCCTGGAGTAAGGGACAGGTCCAGCCCCAGCATTTT. It codes for CAWSKGQVQPQHF. The chain couples TRBV30 to TRBJ1-5; 8 nucleotides agree with TRBD1. Germline V gives CDR1 GTSNPN, CDR2 SVGIG (reference sequence). Trimming cost V 2 bases and J 7 bases; bases outside gene matches: 4. The CDR3 is 13 amino acids.

The rearrangement uses TRBV6-5 and TRBJ2-1; D is unclear. This CDR3 region has 12 residues. Germline-derived CDR1 and CDR2 are MNHEY and SVGAGI. V was pared by 6 bases and J by 5 bases, with 8 bases between. CDR3 residues: CASRGLNNEQFF. In DNA, the CDR3 is TGTGCCAGCAGGGGTCTCAACAATGAGCAGTTCTTC.

The chain is built from TRBV27 and TRBJ2-6; D might be TRBD2 (5 bases). The ends were cut back, 5 bases at V and 2 bases at J, with 10 bases in the middle. This CDR3 region has 15 residues. Germline CDR1 is MNHEY and CDR2 is SMNVEV (reference sequence). The CDR3 DNA sequence: TGTGCCAGCAGTCCCCGGAGGACTGGGGCCAACGTCCTGACTTTC. Residues: CASSPRRTGANVLTF.

This rearrangement joins TRBV7-2 to TRBJ2-7; 12 bases fit TRBD2. The ends lost 3 bases at V and 4 bases at J; junction bases unmatched: 4. The CDR3 contains 15 residues. Per the germline V gene, CDR1 is SGHTA and CDR2 is FQGNSA. CDR3 nucleotides: TGTGCCAGCAGCTTGACTAGCGGGAGTTGGTACGAGCAGTACTTC. Translating gives CASSLTSGSWYEQYF.

CDR3 DNA: TGTGCCAGCAGCTTAGGGACGGAGTTTTGGGGCTACACCTTC. Its protein is CASSLGTEFWGYTF. This chain connects TRBV7-2 to TRBJ1-2; D is ambiguous. CDR1 is SGHTA and CDR2 is FQGNSA in the germline V gene. The CDR3 extends over 14 amino acids. The germline V and J ends were trimmed by 1 base and 8 bases, with 14 bases remaining between them.

The chain combines TRBV5-4 with TRBJ1-2; 12 nucleotides line up with TRBD1. V lost 4 bases and J lost 8; bases outside the gene matches: 9. The V gene's germline CDR1 is SGHNT and CDR2 YYREEE (reference sequence). This CDR3 has 15 amino acids. CDR3 in DNA: TGTGCCAGCAGCGGGACGGGACAGGGGGCGGACGGCTACACCTTC. Amino acids: CASSGTGQGADGYTF.

In its sample, this clone was seen a few times. The rearrangement links TRBV5-1 to TRBJ2-7, with TRBD1 matching 8 bases. V lost 4 bases, J lost 3 bases, and 6 bases stayed unmatched. CDR3 length: 14 residues. Germline V gives CDR1 SGHRS, CDR2 YFSETQ. CDR3 sequence reads: CASSEGQGYYEQYF. The DNA of the CDR3 is TGCGCCAGCAGCGAAGGACAGGGCTACTACGAGCAGTACTTC.

The chain has TRBV4-2 and TRBJ1-5; perhaps TRBD1 as D (5 bases). Germline-derived CDR1 and CDR2 are LGHNA and YNFKEQ. V was cut by 1 base and J by 1 base, with 8 bases left in between. The length of the CDR3 is 15 residues. CDR3 nucleotide sequence: TGTGCCAGCAGCCAAGGGGGGATAAGCAATCAGCCCCAGCATTTT. This translates into CASSQGGISNQPQHF.

This clone was counted a few times. The chain links TRBV2 to TRBJ2-1, with 11 bases identical to TRBD2. Germline V gene sequence: CDR1 SNHLY, CDR2 FYNNEI. J was trimmed by 7 bases and V by 5 bases; bases with no gene match: 7. CDR3 length: 15 residues. CDR3 sequence reads: CASSPERTSGNEQFF. DNA for the CDR3: TGTGCCAGCAGTCCGGAGAGGACTAGCGGGAATGAGCAGTTCTTC.

This clone was detected a few times. The gene calls are TRBV28 and TRBJ2-1, with 9 positions matching TRBD2. Germline V lookup: CDR1 MDHEN, CDR2 SYDVKM. The CDR3 is made up of 15 amino acids. Unmatched junction bases numbered 6, after V lost 2 bases and J lost 7 bases. The CDR3: CASSLAGGPGNEQFF. The CDR3 coding sequence is TGTGCCAGCAGTTTAGCGGGAGGGCCGGGAAATGAGCAGTTCTTC.

V is TRBV10-3 and J is TRBJ1-1; 7 bases agree with TRBD1. V shed 6 bases and J 0 bases; nucleotides not matched to a gene: 7. CDR1 ENHRY and CDR2 SYGVKD come from the germline V gene. This CDR3 is built from 15 residues. DNA of the CDR3: TGTGCCATCAGACCTCCGACAGGGATGAACACTGAAGCTTTCTTT. It codes for CAIRPPTGMNTEAFF.